This TCR beta chain came from a study of monozygotic twins with inflammatory bowel disease. This CDR3 is 14 amino acids long. Germline V gene sequence: CDR1 LNHDA, CDR2 SQIVND (reference sequence). Template switching was used to attach UMIs, which incorporated a 6-nucleotide sample barcode. TCRdb re-called the 5' RACE reads and shows each CDR3 protein once, DNA omitted. The sample holds 200,000 to 250,000 distinct CDR3 sequences. The gene calls are TRBV19 and TRBJ2-1; TCRdb's D call of TRBD1 is untestable without DNA. Sample: blood. This TCR was recovered from a human donor with ulcerative colitis or Crohn's disease, or a healthy co-twin of an affected twin (not recorded which). CDR3 residues: CASSMMGIGGPQFF.